The 9 T cell receptor beta chains given below trace back to one sample, sequenced in a study of PD-1 blockade in mismatch repair-deficient tumors. Assay used: immunoSEQ multiplex PCR; TCRdb lists only in-frame clones, some missing. The data show about 110,000 clones, about 74% seen once. The starting material was peripheral blood, obtained about 60 weeks after starting pembrolizumab. The source is an adult with mismatch repair-deficient cancer.

The rearrangement joins TRBV27 to TRBJ2-7, with TRBD2 identical over 8 bases. Germline loops: CDR1 MNHEY, CDR2 SMNVEV (reference sequence). Germline trimming cut 3 bases from V and 2 bases from J; bases unmatched to any gene: 15. The CDR3 covers 18 residues. Here the CDR3 DNA reads TGTGCCAGCAGTTTCCCTCCCCTAGCGGGTGCTCCTGCCTACGAGCAGTACTTC. Translation: CASSFPPLAGAPAYEQYF.

The gene calls are TRBV4-3 and TRBJ1-4; D remains ambiguous. Trimming took 2 bases from V and 3 from J, leaving 13 bases between them. The CDR3 is 16 residues long. Germline lookup yields CDR1 LGHNA and CDR2 YSLEER. The chain's CDR3 is CASSQSRSPANEKLFF. CDR3 DNA sequence: TGCGCCAGCAGCCAATCTCGGAGCCCGGCTAATGAAAAACTGTTTTTT.

The chain links TRBV14 to TRBJ2-5, with TRBD2 matching 10 bases. CDR1 is SGHDN and CDR2 is FVKESK in the germline V gene. V shed 6 bases and J 4 bases; nucleotides not matched to a gene: 5. The CDR3 length is 14 residues. The CDR3 bases are TGTGCCAGCAGTCCTAGCGGGAGAGGAGAGACCCAGTACTTC. Its translation: CASSPSGRGETQYF.

CDR3 bases: TGTGCCTGGAGTGATCAATCCGGGACAGATAACTATGGCTACACCTTC. Protein product: CAWSDQSGTDNYGYTF. V usage is TRBV30 and J usage is TRBJ1-2; 7 nucleotides align to TRBD1. The CDR3 length is 16 residues. Germline V gene lookup returns CDR1 GTSNPN and CDR2 SVGIG (reference sequence). The trim removed 1 base at V and 1 base at J, leaving 9 bases unmatched.

Here the CDR3 DNA reads TGTGCCAGTAGTATGCAAGCGGACGCGAATGAGCAGTTCTTC. Protein product: CASSMQADANEQFF. The chain joins TRBV19 to TRBJ2-1; the D gene is possibly TRBD2 (5 bases). V was cut by 3 bases and J by 7 bases, with 13 bases left in between. Germline CDR1 LNHDA, CDR2 SQIVND (reference sequence). The CDR3 has 14 amino acids.

The gene calls are TRBV6-5 and TRBJ1-2; no clear D. The germline CDR1 and CDR2 sequences are MNHEY and SVGAGI. V lost 2 bases and J lost 7, with 5 bases in between. The CDR3 is 11 residues long. CDR3 amino acids: CASSYNLGYTF. DNA for the CDR3: TGTGCCAGCAGTTACAATCTTGGCTACACCTTC.

The J gene is TRBJ2-2, the V gene TRBV2, with D maybe TRBD2 (6 bases). The CDR3 totals 17 residues. Germline CDR1 and CDR2: SNHLY and FYNNEI. V lost 3 bases, J lost 5 bases, and 19 bases lay in between. The CDR3 here is CASSDLRTDYLTGELFF. Written as DNA, the CDR3 is TGTGCCAGCAGTGATCTCAGGACGGACTACCTTACCGGGGAGCTGTTTTTT. The full variable domain, with the rest looked up from reference TRBV2 and TRBJ2-2, is EPEVTQTPSHQVTQMGQEVILRCVPISNHLYFYWYRQILGQKVEFLVSFYNNEISEKSEIFDDQFSVERPDGSNFTLKIRSTKLEDSAMYFCASSDLRTDYLTGELFFGEGSRLTVL.

The chain carries TRBV2 and TRBJ2-2; D remains ambiguous. CDR1 is SNHLY, CDR2 FYNNEI, per germline. Trimming left V 3 bases short and J 5 bases short, with 13 bases between. This CDR3 spans 15 amino acids. CDR3 residues: CASSDWVSRTGELFF. CDR3 nucleotides: TGTGCCAGCAGTGACTGGGTATCCCGGACCGGGGAGCTGTTTTTT.

The DNA for the CDR3 is TGTGCCAGCCAGGGGGGAAGCTCCTACAATGAGCAGTTCTTC. Protein: CASQGGSSYNEQFF. The chain links TRBV28 to TRBJ2-1; D is perhaps TRBD1 (7 bases). Germline V lookup: CDR1 MDHEN, CDR2 SYDVKM. The CDR3 covers 14 residues. V gave up 8 bases and J gave up 0 bases, with 11 bases separating them.